This T cell receptor (beta chain) was sequenced in a study of blood T cell repertoires in COVID-19. TCRdb's table, derived via immunoSEQ multiplex PCR, lists solely in-frame clones and lacks some. The data hold 250,000 to 300,000 clones, with 88% observed a single time. CDR3 length equals 14 residues. V was pared by 6 bases and J by 8 bases, with 8 bases of the junction left unmatched. Germline values: CDR1 ENHRY, CDR2 SYGVKD. Sample: peripheral blood. The TCR originated in a woman in her forties who had recovered from COVID-19. The chain joins TRBV10-3 to TRBJ1-4, with 8 bases identical to TRBD1. The CDR3 is CAISGTGGREKLFF. The CDR3 DNA reads TGTGCCATCAGCGGAACAGGGGGGAGAGAAAAACTGTTTTTT.